The 8 T cell receptor beta chains presented below share a single source sample, sequenced in a study of cytomegalovirus exposure and HLA in healthy donors. PCR primers comprised 60 Vbeta and 13 Jbeta primers. TCRdb keeps only in-frame clones here, not all; method: immunoSEQ multiplex PCR. The repertoire consists of around 120,000 clones, with 81% occurring once and the leading ten covering 3% to 5%. Material: PBMCs. Receptor source: a woman aged 25-40 years in good health and CMV-seronegative.

The chain uses TRBV27 and TRBJ2-5, with 11 bases aligning to TRBD2. The CDR3 consists of 19 residues. V shed 5 bases, J shed 4 bases, and the junction held 18 bases outside the gene matches. Germline V gene lookup returns CDR1 MNHEY and CDR2 SMNVEV (reference sequence). The CDR3: CASSQLWGFSGRASETQYF. For the CDR3, the DNA is TGTGCCAGCAGTCAACTTTGGGGGTTTAGCGGGAGGGCCTCAGAGACCCAGTACTTC.

This clone occurred once. In DNA, the CDR3 is TGCGCCAGCAGCTTGGAACAGGGGCAGGGGGCCAAAAACATTCAGTACTTC. Its protein is CASSLEQGQGAKNIQYF. V gene TRBV5-1 combines with J gene TRBJ2-4, with TRBD1 identical over 7 bases. From germline, CDR1 is SGHRS and CDR2 YFSETQ. This CDR3 is 17 amino acids long. The V gene end was trimmed by 0 bases and the J gene end by 1 base; junction bases not matched to a gene: 7.

V gene TRBV7-9 combines with J gene TRBJ2-2, with TRBD1 identical over 8 bases. The CDR3 consists of 14 residues. CDR1 and CDR2 (germline): SEHNR, FQNEAQ (reference sequence). V trimming: 8 bases; J trimming: 4 bases; junction bases outside the gene matches: 6. The CDR3 loop reads CASGIDRGTGELFF. DNA of the CDR3: TGTGCCAGCGGAATTGACAGGGGCACCGGGGAGCTGTTTTTT.

This clone was seen once. The chain uses TRBV5-6 and TRBJ1-3; D call uncertain. Trimming took 0 bases from V and 0 from J, leaving 7 bases between them. Germline V gene lookup returns CDR1 SGHDT and CDR2 YYEEEE. This CDR3 contains 15 residues. CDR3 protein: CASSLGVNSGNTIYF. CDR3 nucleotides: TGTGCCAGCAGCTTGGGCGTAAACTCTGGAAACACCATATATTTT.

V is TRBV9 and J is TRBJ2-5; 7 bases are a match to TRBD1. The J call may be in error: the DNA end matches TRBJ2-7 better. This CDR3 is 16 amino acids long. Germline V gene lookup returns CDR1 SGDLS and CDR2 YYNGEE. The CDR3: CASSVDVEGAPYEQYF. CDR3 nucleotide sequence: TGTGCCAGCAGCGTAGATGTTGAGGGGGCACCCTACGAGCAGTACTTC.

The gene calls are TRBV5-6 and TRBJ2-1, with 9 bases identical to TRBD2. Per germline, CDR1 SGHDT and CDR2 YYEEEE. CDR3 size: 19 residues. The J segment lost 3 bases and the V segment lost 0 bases, leaving 13 bases of the junction unmatched. CDR3 protein: CASSLAGSSGKGLYNEQFF. As DNA, the CDR3 is TGTGCCAGCAGCTTGGCTGGTTCTAGCGGGAAGGGGCTCTACAATGAGCAGTTCTTC.

The chain uses TRBV2 and TRBJ2-7; D unclear. Deletions cut 6 bases from V and 1 base from J, with 4 bases between. CDR3 length: 11 amino acids. The germline gives CDR1 SNHLY, CDR2 FYNNEI. The CDR3 DNA follows: TGTGCCAGCAGGACATCCTACGAGCAGTACTTC. This gives the protein CASRTSYEQYF.

This clone was seen once. The chain recombines TRBV7-8 with TRBJ2-1; D not certain. The V and J ends lost 1 base and 4 bases respectively, with 5 bases between them. The CDR3 spans 13 residues. CDR1 and CDR2 from the germline V gene are SGHVS and FQNEAQ. CDR3 in DNA: TGTGCCAGCAGCTTAGGACTTTACAATGAGCAGTTCTTC. This sequence encodes CASSLGLYNEQFF.